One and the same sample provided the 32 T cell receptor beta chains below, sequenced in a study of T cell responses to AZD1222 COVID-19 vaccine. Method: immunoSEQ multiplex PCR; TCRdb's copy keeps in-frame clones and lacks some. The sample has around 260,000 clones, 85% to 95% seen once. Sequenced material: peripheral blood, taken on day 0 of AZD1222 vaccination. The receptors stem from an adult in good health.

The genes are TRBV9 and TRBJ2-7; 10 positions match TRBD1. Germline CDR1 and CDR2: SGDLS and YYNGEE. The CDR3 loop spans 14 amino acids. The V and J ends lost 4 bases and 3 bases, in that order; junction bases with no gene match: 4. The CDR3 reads CASSPRTGGYEQYF. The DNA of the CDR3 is TGTGCCAGCAGCCCCCGGACAGGGGGCTACGAGCAGTACTTC.

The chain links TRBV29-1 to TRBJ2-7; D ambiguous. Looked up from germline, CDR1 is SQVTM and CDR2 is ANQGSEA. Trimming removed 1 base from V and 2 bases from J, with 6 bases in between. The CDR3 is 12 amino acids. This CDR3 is CSVEGAAYEQYF. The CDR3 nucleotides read TGCAGCGTTGAAGGTGCGGCCTACGAGCAGTACTTC.

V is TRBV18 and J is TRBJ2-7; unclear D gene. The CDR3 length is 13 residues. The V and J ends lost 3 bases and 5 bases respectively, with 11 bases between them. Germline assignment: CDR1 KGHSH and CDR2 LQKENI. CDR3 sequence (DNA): TGTGCCAGCTCACCGACGTCGGCCGACGAGCAGTACTTC. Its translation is CASSPTSADEQYF.

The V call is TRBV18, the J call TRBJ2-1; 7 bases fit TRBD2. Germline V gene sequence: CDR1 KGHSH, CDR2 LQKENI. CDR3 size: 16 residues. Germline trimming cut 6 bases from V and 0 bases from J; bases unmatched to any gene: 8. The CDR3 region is CASSTWGGSSYNEQFF. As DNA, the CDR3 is TGTGCCAGCTCCACGTGGGGGGGGAGCTCCTACAATGAGCAGTTCTTC.

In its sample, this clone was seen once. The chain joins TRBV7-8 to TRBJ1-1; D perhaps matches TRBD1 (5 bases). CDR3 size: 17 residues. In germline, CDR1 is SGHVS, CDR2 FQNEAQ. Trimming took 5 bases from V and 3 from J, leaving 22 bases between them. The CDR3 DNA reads TGTGCCAGCAGCCCCCGGGACCCCCGGAGGGTTTACACTGAAGCTTTCTTT. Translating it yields CASSPRDPRRVYTEAFF.

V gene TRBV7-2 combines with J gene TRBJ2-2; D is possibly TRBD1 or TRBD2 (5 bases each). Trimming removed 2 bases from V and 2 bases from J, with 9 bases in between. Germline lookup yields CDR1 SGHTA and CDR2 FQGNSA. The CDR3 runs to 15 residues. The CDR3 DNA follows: TGTGCCAGCAGCTTAACTGGGGGTAACACCGGGGAGCTGTTTTTT. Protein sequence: CASSLTGGNTGELFF.

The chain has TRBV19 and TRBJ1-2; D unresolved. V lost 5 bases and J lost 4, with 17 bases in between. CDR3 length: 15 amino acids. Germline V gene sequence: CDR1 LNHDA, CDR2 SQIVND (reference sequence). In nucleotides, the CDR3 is TGTGCCAGTAGTGGTCGGACCCTCAGCCCCTATGGCTACACCTTC. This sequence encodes CASSGRTLSPYGYTF.

The CDR3 DNA follows: TGTGCCAGCGCCCCCAGCTCTGGAAACACCATATATTTT. Protein sequence: CASAPSSGNTIYF. The V call is TRBV3-1 (or the pseudogene TRBV3-2), the J call TRBJ1-3; the D is unclear. Germline CDR1 LGHDT, CDR2 YNNKEL (reference sequence). This CDR3 spans 13 amino acids. V was shortened by 8 bases and J by 0 bases, with 8 bases between the two germline ends.

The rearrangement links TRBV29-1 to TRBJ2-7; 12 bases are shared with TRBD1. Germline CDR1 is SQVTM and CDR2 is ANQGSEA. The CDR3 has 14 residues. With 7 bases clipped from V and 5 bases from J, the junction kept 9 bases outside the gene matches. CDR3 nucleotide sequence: TGCAGCGCCGGAGGGACAGGGGGCAGGGACGAGCAGTACTTC. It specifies CSAGGTGGRDEQYF.

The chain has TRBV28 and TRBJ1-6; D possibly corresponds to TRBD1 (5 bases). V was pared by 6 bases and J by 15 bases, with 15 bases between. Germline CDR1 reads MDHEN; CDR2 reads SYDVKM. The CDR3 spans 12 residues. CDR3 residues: CASSHGRDRLHF. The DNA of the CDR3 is TGTGCCAGCAGCCATGGAAGGGACCGCCTCCACTTT.

CDR3 loop: CASSQTPWGGYGYTF. CDR3 coding DNA: TGTGCCAGCAGTCAAACGCCATGGGGAGGCTATGGCTACACCTTC. The rearrangement uses TRBV6-5 and TRBJ1-2; no clear D. From germline, CDR1 is MNHEY and CDR2 SVGAGI. The ends were cut back, 5 bases at V and 4 bases at J, with 17 bases in the middle. The CDR3 extends over 15 amino acids.

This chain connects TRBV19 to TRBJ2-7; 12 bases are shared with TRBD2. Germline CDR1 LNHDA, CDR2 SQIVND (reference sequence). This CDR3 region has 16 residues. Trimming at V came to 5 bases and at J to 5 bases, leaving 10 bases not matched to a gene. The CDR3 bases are TGTGCCAGTAGTGGGTCGACTAGCGGGAGTTCTGACGAGCAGTACTTC. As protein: CASSGSTSGSSDEQYF.

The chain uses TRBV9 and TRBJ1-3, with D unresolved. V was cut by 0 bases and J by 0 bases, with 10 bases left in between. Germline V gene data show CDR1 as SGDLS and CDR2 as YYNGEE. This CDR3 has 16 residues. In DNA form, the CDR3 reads TGTGCCAGCAGCGTAGAAGACGGTATCTCTGGAAACACCATATATTTT. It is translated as CASSVEDGISGNTIYF.

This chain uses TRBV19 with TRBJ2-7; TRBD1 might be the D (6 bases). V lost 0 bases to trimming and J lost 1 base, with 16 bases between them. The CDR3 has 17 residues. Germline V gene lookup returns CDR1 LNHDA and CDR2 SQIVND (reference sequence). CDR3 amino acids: CASSIDVAGTPSYEQYF. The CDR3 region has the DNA TGTGCCAGTAGTATAGATGTGGCAGGGACACCATCCTACGAGCAGTACTTC.

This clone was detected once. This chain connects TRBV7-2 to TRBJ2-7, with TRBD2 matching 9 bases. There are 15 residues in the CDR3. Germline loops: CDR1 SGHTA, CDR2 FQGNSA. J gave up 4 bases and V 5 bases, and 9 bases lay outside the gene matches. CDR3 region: CASSASSGSYYEQYF. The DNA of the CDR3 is TGTGCCAGCAGCGCCAGTAGCGGGAGCTATTACGAGCAGTACTTC.

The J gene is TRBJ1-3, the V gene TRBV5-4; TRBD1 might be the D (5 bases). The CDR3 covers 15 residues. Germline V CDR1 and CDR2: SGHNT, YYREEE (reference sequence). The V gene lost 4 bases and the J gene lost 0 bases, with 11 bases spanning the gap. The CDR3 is CASSRGTASGNTIYF. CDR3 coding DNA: TGTGCCAGCAGCAGAGGGACGGCCTCTGGAAACACCATATATTTT.

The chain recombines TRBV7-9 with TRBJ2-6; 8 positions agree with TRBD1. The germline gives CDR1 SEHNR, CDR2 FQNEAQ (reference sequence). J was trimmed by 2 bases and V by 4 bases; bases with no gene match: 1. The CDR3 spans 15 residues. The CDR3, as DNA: TGTGCCAGCAGCTCGGACAGGGCTGGGGCCAACGTCCTGACTTTC. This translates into CASSSDRAGANVLTF.

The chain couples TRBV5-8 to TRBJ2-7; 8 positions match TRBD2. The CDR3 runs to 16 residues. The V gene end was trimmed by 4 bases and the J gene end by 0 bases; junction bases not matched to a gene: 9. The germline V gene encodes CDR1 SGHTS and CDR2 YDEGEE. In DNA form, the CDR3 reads TGTGCCAGCAGCACGAGGGGCGGGAGGAGCTCCTACGAGCAGTACTTC. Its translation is CASSTRGGRSSYEQYF.

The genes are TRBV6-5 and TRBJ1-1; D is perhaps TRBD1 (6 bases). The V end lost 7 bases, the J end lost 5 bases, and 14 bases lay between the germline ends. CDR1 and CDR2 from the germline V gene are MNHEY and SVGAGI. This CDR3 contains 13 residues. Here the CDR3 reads CASNPPQGTEAFF. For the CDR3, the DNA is TGTGCCAGCAACCCCCCCCAGGGGACTGAAGCTTTCTTT.

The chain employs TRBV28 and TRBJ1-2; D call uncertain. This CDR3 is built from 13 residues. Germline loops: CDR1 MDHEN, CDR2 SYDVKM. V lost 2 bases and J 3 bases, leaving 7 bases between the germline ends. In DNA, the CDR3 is TGTGCCAGCAGTTTAAGGGATTACTATGGCTACACCTTC. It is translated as CASSLRDYYGYTF.

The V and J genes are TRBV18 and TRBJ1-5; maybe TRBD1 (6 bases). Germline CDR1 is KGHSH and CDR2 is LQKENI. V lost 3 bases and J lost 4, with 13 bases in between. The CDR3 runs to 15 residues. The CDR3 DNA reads TGTGCCAGCTCACCCGGCGCAGGGGCTAATCAGCCCCAGCATTTT. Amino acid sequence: CASSPGAGANQPQHF.

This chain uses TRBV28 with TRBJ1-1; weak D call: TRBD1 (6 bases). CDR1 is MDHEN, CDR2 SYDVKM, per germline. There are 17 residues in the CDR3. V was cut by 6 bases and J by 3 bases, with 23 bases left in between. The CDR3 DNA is TGTGCCAGCAGCCCGATCACGGCAGGGGAATGGGACACTGAAGCTTTCTTT. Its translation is CASSPITAGEWDTEAFF.

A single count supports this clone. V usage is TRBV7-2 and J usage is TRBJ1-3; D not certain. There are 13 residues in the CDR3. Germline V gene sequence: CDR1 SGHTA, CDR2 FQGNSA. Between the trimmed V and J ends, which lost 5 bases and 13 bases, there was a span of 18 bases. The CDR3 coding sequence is TGTGCCAGCAGCGACCTGGTAGGGTCCGGAATATATTTT. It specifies CASSDLVGSGIYF.

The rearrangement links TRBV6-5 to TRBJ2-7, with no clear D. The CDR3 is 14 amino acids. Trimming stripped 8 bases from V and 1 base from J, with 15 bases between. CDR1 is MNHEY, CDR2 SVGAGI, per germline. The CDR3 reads CASGLGRSSYEQYF. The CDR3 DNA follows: TGTGCCAGCGGGCTGGGAAGGAGTTCCTACGAGCAGTACTTC.

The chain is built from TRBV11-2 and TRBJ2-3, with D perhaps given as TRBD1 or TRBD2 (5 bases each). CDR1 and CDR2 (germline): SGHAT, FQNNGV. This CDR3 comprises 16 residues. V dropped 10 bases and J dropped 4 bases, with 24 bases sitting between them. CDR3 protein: CATKGTGTVIPDTQYF. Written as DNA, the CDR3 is TGTGCCACCAAAGGGACCGGGACCGTCATCCCAGATACGCAGTATTTT.

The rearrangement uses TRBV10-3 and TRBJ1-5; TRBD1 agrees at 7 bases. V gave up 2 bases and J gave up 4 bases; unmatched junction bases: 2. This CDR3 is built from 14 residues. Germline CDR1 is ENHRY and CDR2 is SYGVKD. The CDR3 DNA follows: TGTGCCATCAGTGAGGCAGGGGGGAATCAGCCCCAGCATTTT. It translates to CAISEAGGNQPQHF.

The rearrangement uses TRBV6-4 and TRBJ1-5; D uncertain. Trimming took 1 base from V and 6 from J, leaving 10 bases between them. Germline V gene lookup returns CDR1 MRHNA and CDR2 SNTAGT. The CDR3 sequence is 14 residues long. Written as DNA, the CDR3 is TGTGCCAGCAGTGACTACGAAGGTAGTCAGCCCCAGCATTTT. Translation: CASSDYEGSQPQHF.

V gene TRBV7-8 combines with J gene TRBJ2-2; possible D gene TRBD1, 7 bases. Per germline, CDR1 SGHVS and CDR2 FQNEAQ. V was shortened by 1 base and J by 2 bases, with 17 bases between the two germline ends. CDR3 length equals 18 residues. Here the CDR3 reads CASSLGPGGLRNTGELFF. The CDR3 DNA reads TGTGCCAGCAGCTTAGGTCCAGGGGGACTCAGAAACACCGGGGAGCTGTTTTTT.

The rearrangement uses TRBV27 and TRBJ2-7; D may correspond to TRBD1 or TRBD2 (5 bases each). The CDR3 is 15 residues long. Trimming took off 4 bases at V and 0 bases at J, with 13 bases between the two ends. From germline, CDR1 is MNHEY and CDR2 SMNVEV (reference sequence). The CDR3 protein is CASSSGTWGSYEQYF. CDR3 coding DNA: TGTGCCAGCAGTTCCGGGACGTGGGGCTCCTACGAGCAGTACTTC.

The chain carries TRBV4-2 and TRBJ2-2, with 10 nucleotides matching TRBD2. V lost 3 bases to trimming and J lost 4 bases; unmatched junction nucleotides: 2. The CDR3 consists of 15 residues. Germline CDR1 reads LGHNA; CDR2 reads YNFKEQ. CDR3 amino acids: CASSQTSGFTGELFF. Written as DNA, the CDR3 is TGTGCCAGCAGCCAGACTAGCGGGTTCACCGGGGAGCTGTTTTTT.

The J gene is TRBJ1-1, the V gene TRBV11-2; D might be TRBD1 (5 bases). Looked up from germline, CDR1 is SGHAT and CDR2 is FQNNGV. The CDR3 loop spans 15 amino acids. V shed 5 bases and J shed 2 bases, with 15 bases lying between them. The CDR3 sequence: CASSLLGGSNTEAFF. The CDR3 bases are TGTGCCAGCAGCCTCTTGGGGGGGAGCAACACTGAAGCTTTCTTT.

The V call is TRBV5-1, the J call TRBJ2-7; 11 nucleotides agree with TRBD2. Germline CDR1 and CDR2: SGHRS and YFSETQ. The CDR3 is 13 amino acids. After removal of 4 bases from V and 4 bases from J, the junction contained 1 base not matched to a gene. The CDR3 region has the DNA TGCGCCAGCAGCAGGACTAGCGGGTACGAGCAGTACTTC. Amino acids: CASSRTSGYEQYF. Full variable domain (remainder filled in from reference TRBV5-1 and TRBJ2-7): KAGVTQTPRYLIKTRGQQVTLSCSPISGHRSVSWYQQTPGQGLQFLFEYFSETQRNKGNFPGRFSGRQFSNSRSEMNVSTLELGDSALYLCASSRTSGYEQYFGPGTRLTVT.